This T cell receptor beta chain comes out of a study of shared clonotypes between healthy human individuals. V lost 0 bases to trimming and J lost 4 bases, with 1 base between them. This CDR3 comprises 11 residues. Germline assignment: CDR1 SNHLY and CDR2 FYNNEI. Findings and limits, study-wide: Estimated richness values were generally larger in naive subsets than in memory subsets.

The repertoire was sequenced with immunoSEQ multiplex PCR; TCRdb's copy has only in-frame clones and lacks some. The profile shows about 380,000 clones, roughly 96% of them singletons. A note on this clone: The antigen remains unidentified. Other DNA sequences in the same sample also yield this CDR3.

CD8 memory was a combination of CD45RO+ cells and CCR7-negative CD45RA+ TemRA cells. The specimen sequenced was memory CD8+ T cells sorted from blood. Indicated subset: CD45RO+ cells pooled with CCR7-negative TemRA cells. The source of this sequence is a man aged 25-40 years in good health. The chain recombines TRBV2 with TRBJ2-7; unclear D gene. The CDR3 sequence is CASSEAYEQYF. The CDR3 bases are TGTGCCAGCAGTGAAGCTTACGAGCAGTACTTC.